This TCR beta chain was sequenced during a study of immune evolution from preneoplasia to lung adenocarcinoma. Germline V gives CDR1 SGHVS, CDR2 FQNEAQ. This CDR3 region has 12 residues. With 0 bases removed from V and 3 bases from J, the gap between germline ends came to 3 bases. Data came from immunoSEQ multiplex PCR; TCRdb stores just in-frame clones and leaves some out. The data hold approximately 4,200 clones, with roughly 76% observed a single time. The source is a person aged 65 to 85 with lung adenocarcinoma. Sequencing used FFPE adjacent normal lung tissue. The V gene is TRBV7-8, the J gene TRBJ2-7; D is undetermined. Here the CDR3 DNA reads TGTGCCAGCAGCTTAGCGGACTACGAGCAGTACTTC. Residues: CASSLADYEQYF.